A selection of T cell receptor beta chains follows, all from one sample in a study of blood T cell repertoires in COVID-19. Clones were read by immunoSEQ multiplex PCR, and TCRdb kept only the in-frame ones, dropping some. The sample lists under 200,000 clones, around 78% occurring once. The sample comprised PBMCs or T cells enriched from blood (not recorded which). The receptors originated from a woman between 50 and 59 years old who had recovered from COVID-19. CDR3s include the opening cysteine and the closing phenylalanine or tryptophan. The D gene is left open where the match is weak. Part of the rows lack a size; the others show once, few, many or a class for expanded clones.

TRBJ1-3 TRBV7-9 - - TGTGCCAGTTCGCAATCCGCGGCCAACTCTGGAAACACCATATATTTT CASSQSAANSGNTIYF
TRBJ1-6 TRBV7-3 TRBD1 few TGTGCCAGCAGCTTAAAGGGGACAGCAAACTCCAATTCACCCCTCCACTTT CASSLKGTANSNSPLHF
TRBJ2-1 TRBV10-1 - - TGCGCCAGCAGATTCAGGGATGAGCAGTTCTTC CASRFRDEQFF
TRBJ1-1 TRBV5-6 - - TGTGCCAGCAGCTACCCGACACCCAGGTCGGACACTGAAGCTTTCTTT CASSYPTPRSDTEAFF
TRBJ2-1 TRBV7-2 - - TGTGCCAGCAGCTCCGGACTGTACAATGAGCAGTTCTTC CASSSGLYNEQFF
TRBJ2-1 TRBV6-6 TRBD1 - TGTGCCAGCAGCTCCCAACAGGGGGCTAGGAATGAGCAGTTCTTC CASSSQQGARNEQFF
TRBJ2-2 TRBV7-8 - - TGTGCCAGTAGGGGGACCCCCCCCACCGGGGAGCTGTTTTTT CASRGTPPTGELFF
TRBJ2-1 TRBV12-3/TRBV12-4 - - TGTGCCAGCAGTTTAGGAGGGGAGCAGTTCTTC CASSLGGEQFF
TRBJ2-6 TRBV6-5 - - TGTGCCAGCAGTCTCAGGGACTCTGGGGCCAACGTCCTGACTTTC CASSLRDSGANVLTF
TRBJ1-5 TRBV19 - - TGTGCCAGTAGTATTGTGGGGGGAGGTCAGCCCCAGCATTTT CASSIVGGGQPQHF
TRBJ1-3 TRBV5-6 TRBD1 - TGTGCCAGCAGCTTCGAACAGGGGTACGGAAACACCATATATTTT CASSFEQGYGNTIYF
TRBJ2-5 TRBV3-1/TRBV3-2 - - TGTGCCAGCAGCCCCCTCACGGGGGTAGAGACCCAGTACTTC CASSPLTGVETQYF
TRBJ1-5 TRBV4-1 - once TGCGCCAGCAGCCAGAACGCCGCAGTCACAGGGATTCTCCAGCCCCAGCATTTT CASSQNAAVTGILQPQHF
TRBJ2-3 TRBV6-5 - - TGTGCCAGCAGTCAGAACTACCACACAGATACGCAGTATTTT CASSQNYHTDTQYF
TRBJ2-1 TRBV7-9 - - TGTGCCAGCAGCTCCCCAGGGAGGCGCATCGATGAGCAGTTCTTC CASSSPGRRIDEQFF
TRBJ2-3 TRBV6-2/TRBV6-3 TRBD2 once TGTGCCAGCAGTTACTACCCGGGACTAGCGGGCCCAGATACGCAGTATTTT CASSYYPGLAGPDTQYF
TRBJ2-5 TRBV7-2 TRBD2 once TGTGCCAGCAGCTCCAGACTAGCGGGGGTGCAAGAGACCCAGTACTTC CASSSRLAGVQETQYF
TRBJ1-3 TRBV6-5 - - TGTGCCGGCTGGGTGGCAGGGAGAAACACCATATATTTT CAGWVAGRNTIYF
TRBJ2-2 TRBV7-9 TRBD2 - TGTGCCAGCAGCCTCCCTTCACTAGCGGGTGCCGGGGAGCTGTTTTTT CASSLPSLAGAGELFF
TRBJ2-2 TRBV6-5 TRBD1 - TGTGCCAGCAGACGGGGACAGTACACCGGGGAGCTGTTTTTT CASRRGQYTGELFF
TRBJ1-6 TRBV20-1 - once TGCAGTGCAAGTCCGACAGTTAATTCACCCCTCCACTTT CSASPTVNSPLHF
TRBJ2-3 TRBV19 TRBD2 - TGTGCCAGTAGTATAGATCCGATTAGCGGGAGGGATATAGATACGCAGTATTTT CASSIDPISGRDIDTQYF
TRBJ1-3 TRBV21-1 - - TGTGCAAGCGGAGGCAGAAGAAACACCATATATTTT CASGGRRNTIYF
TRBJ2-3 TRBV7-9 - once TGTGCCAGCAGCTCAAATACAGGGCCCTCTAGCACAGATACGCAGTATTTT CASSSNTGPSSTDTQYF
TRBJ1-3 TRBV7-2 - once TGTGCCAGCAGCTTAAGACCGAACACAGGGAAGTCTGGAAACACCATATATTTT CASSLRPNTGKSGNTIYF
TRBJ1-3 TRBV6-5 - - TGTGCCGTGGGGCATGGAAACACCATATATTTT CAVGHGNTIYF
TRBJ2-1 TRBV19 TRBD1 once TGTGCCAGTAGTTTTTGGGGTAAGGGGGCGGATGAGCAGTTCTTC CASSFWGKGADEQFF
TRBJ1-1 TRBV11-2 - - TGTGCCAGCAGCTTAGCTCGGGGCACTGAAGCTTTCTTT CASSLARGTEAFF
TRBJ2-1 TRBV19 - few TGTGCCATCCCTCCGGGGTGTAACTCCTACAATGAGCAGTTCTTC CAIPPGCNSYNEQFF
TRBJ1-3 TRBV6-6 TRBD1 - TGTGCCAGCAGTTATCAGGCAGGGGGGACTGGAAACACCATATATTTT CASSYQAGGTGNTIYF
TRBJ1-6 TRBV27 - - TGTGCCAGCTCTATGTTATCTTCACCCCTCCACTTT CASSMLSSPLHF